This T cell receptor beta chain was identified during a study of response to subunit inactivated influenza vaccine. Study-wide results and caveats: That few new T cells are recruited by each seasonal influenza vaccination was the authors' suggestion.

TCRdb redid the calling of the RT-PCR reads with MiXCR, one entry per CDR3 protein. Of more than 450,000 distinct CDR3 sequences in the sample, approximately 7.1% were seen once. The sample holds a few counts of this clonotype. No antigen is known for it. This TCR was recovered from a man between 45 and 75 years old who received an inactivated influenza vaccine. The input for sequencing was PBMCs from blood, taken less than 30 months after vaccination.

The CDR3 region is CASSYSSGGDNTGELFF. The CDR3 DNA sequence: TGTGCCAGCAGTTACTCGAGCGGGGGGGACAACACCGGGGAGCTGTTTTTT. The chain recombines TRBV6-5 with TRBJ2-2, with TRBD2 matching 10 bases. The CDR3 runs to 17 residues. The V and J ends lost 0 bases and 2 bases, in that order; junction bases with no gene match: 3. Germline assignment: CDR1 MNHEY and CDR2 SVGAGI.